This is a list of T cell receptor beta chains from one sample in a study of shared clonotypes between healthy human individuals. The method was immunoSEQ multiplex PCR; TCRdb's version includes in-frame clones alone and lacks a portion of them. The table lists nearly 600,000 clones, about 95% of them singletons. Sequencing was carried out using naive CD8+ T cells sorted from blood. These receptors all stem from a woman in her twenties or thirties in good health. Both conserved end residues are part of each CDR3. A D gene is named only where the DNA matches it firmly. For some rows the clone size is stated as once, few or many, or as a class when expanded; others skip it.

D gene	J gene	V gene	clone size	CDR3 DNA	CDR3 protein
-	TRBJ2-5	TRBV6-6	-	TGTGCCAGCAGTTATTTGAACAGGCCGCAAGAGACCCAGTACTTC	CASSYLNRPQETQYF
TRBD2	TRBJ2-2	TRBV2	-	TGTGCCAGCAGTGAATTTAGCGGGACCACCGGGGAGCTGTTTTTT	CASSEFSGTTGELFF
-	TRBJ2-7	TRBV2	-	TGTGCCAGCAGTGTCTGGCGGGAAAGCTCCTACGAGCAGTACTTC	CASSVWRESSYEQYF
TRBD1	TRBJ1-2	TRBV9	-	TGTGCCAGCAGCGGTTGGCAGGGGGCGGAGGGCTACACCTTC	CASSGWQGAEGYTF
-	TRBJ1-1	TRBV4-2	-	TGTGCCAGCAGCCAAGATTGGGTAGGGGTGAACACTGAAGCTTTCTTT	CASSQDWVGVNTEAFF
TRBD2	TRBJ2-7	TRBV30	-	TGTGCCTGGAGTGTAGCGGGAGGAATCGAGCAGTACTTC	CAWSVAGGIEQYF
-	TRBJ2-1	TRBV7-2	-	TGTGCCAGCAGCTCCGCGAGCTCCTACAATGAGCAGTTCTTC	CASSSASSYNEQFF
-	TRBJ2-1	TRBV5-1	-	TGCGCCAGCAGTAGGGGTGGGAGCTCCTACAATGAGCAGTTCTTC	CASSRGGSSYNEQFF
TRBD2	TRBJ2-1	TRBV7-6	-	TGTGCCAGCAGCCCTCGGACTAGCGGACTCTACAATGAGCAGTTCTTC	CASSPRTSGLYNEQFF
-	TRBJ2-2	TRBV5-6	-	TGTGCCAGCAGCAACCTAGTGAACACCGGGGAGCTGTTTTTT	CASSNLVNTGELFF
-	TRBJ1-2	TRBV28	-	TGTGCCAGCACGTTTGCAGGCAACTATGGCTACACCTTC	CASTFAGNYGYTF
-	TRBJ1-3	TRBV19	-	TGTGCCAGTAGTGCCCCCGACAGGACCTCTGGAAACACCATATATTTT	CASSAPDRTSGNTIYF
TRBD2	TRBJ2-2	TRBV19	-	TGTGCCAGTAGTATCCCTTTGGGACTAGCGGGAGATCGTACCGGGGAGCTGTTTTTT	CASSIPLGLAGDRTGELFF
TRBD1	TRBJ2-1	TRBV27	-	TGTGCCAGCAGCCTTGACAGGGCTCGCAATGAGCAGTTCTTC	CASSLDRARNEQFF
TRBD1	TRBJ2-3	TRBV5-5	once	TGTGCCAGCAGCCCCTGGACAGGGGACGCAGATACGCAGTATTTT	CASSPWTGDADTQYF
-	TRBJ2-1	TRBV30	-	TGTGCCTGGAATGGGGGCGGCCATGAGCAGTTCTTC	CAWNGGGHEQFF
-	TRBJ2-7	TRBV7-6	once	TGTGCCAGCAGCCCGAACAGTGTTCCGGAAGAGCAGTACTTC	CASSPNSVPEEQYF
-	TRBJ2-7	TRBV28	-	TGTGCCAGCAGCCTAAATTTCGCGCAGTTTACCTACGAGCAGTACTTC	CASSLNFAQFTYEQYF
TRBD2	TRBJ2-7	TRBV13	-	TGTGCCAGCAGCCCCTCGGGGTCTAGCGGGAGAGGGTACGAGCAGTACTTC	CASSPSGSSGRGYEQYF
TRBD2	TRBJ2-1	TRBV2	few	TGTGCCAGCAGAGAACTAGCGGGCTACAATGAGCAGTTCTTC	CASRELAGYNEQFF
-	TRBJ1-5	TRBV19	-	TGTGCCAGTATCGGACAGCAAAGCAATCAGCCCCAGCATTTT	CASIGQQSNQPQHF
TRBD1	TRBJ1-5	TRBV28	-	TGTGCCAGCAGTCTCGACAGGGATCGCAATCAGCCCCAGCATTTT	CASSLDRDRNQPQHF
-	TRBJ2-1	TRBV5-1	-	TGCGCCAGCAGCTTGGAGGGAACGGGACTCCCTTACAATGAGCAGTTCTTC	CASSLEGTGLPYNEQFF
-	TRBJ2-7	TRBV6-6	-	TGTGCCAGCAGCCTGCTCCCGAAGCCAAGAAGTTACGAGCAGTACTTC	CASSLLPKPRSYEQYF
TRBD1	TRBJ2-3	TRBV7-9	-	TGTGCCAGCAGCCAAGGAACAGGGGGCGCAGATACGCAGTATTTT	CASSQGTGGADTQYF
TRBD2	TRBJ2-1	TRBV10-1	-	TGCGCCAGCAGTGAGTCTGCTAGCGGCAATGAGCAGTTCTTC	CASSESASGNEQFF
-	TRBJ2-5	TRBV5-4	-	TGTGCCAGCAGCTTCCTGATTGGGCTAGCGCGAGAGACCCAGTACTTC	CASSFLIGLARETQYF
-	TRBJ2-7	TRBV6-5	-	TGTGCCAGCAGTTACTCGACGGGACACCTCCCCTACGAGCAGTACTTC	CASSYSTGHLPYEQYF
-	TRBJ2-2	TRBV7-6	-	TGTGCCAGCAGCCCAGCCCCGGCCGGGGAGCTGTTTTTT	CASSPAPAGELFF
-	TRBJ2-2	TRBV28	-	TGTGCCATCCAGGAAAACACCGGGGAGCTGTTTTTT	CAIQENTGELFF
-	TRBJ2-1	TRBV4-2	-	TGTGCCAGCAGCCAAGGAGCGGGTGAGCAGTTCTTC	CASSQGAGEQFF
-	TRBJ1-1	TRBV27	-	TGTGCCAGCAGTTTTACGGTAGGAATGAACACTGAAGCTTTCTTT	CASSFTVGMNTEAFF
-	TRBJ1-1	TRBV10-1	-	TGCGCCAGCAGTGAAACAGGGAAGAACACTGAAGCTTTCTTT	CASSETGKNTEAFF
TRBD1	TRBJ2-5	TRBV7-7	-	TGTGCCAGCAGAATTCGTGACAGGGCGGACGAGACCCAGTACTTC	CASRIRDRADETQYF
-	TRBJ2-7	TRBV4-1	once	TGCGCCAGCAGCCAACCTGGGGCCTACGAGCAGTACTTC	CASSQPGAYEQYF
-	TRBJ2-7	TRBV5-4	-	TGTGCCAGCAGGTCTGGGACTGACGACGAGCAGTACTTC	CASRSGTDDEQYF
-	TRBJ1-1	TRBV5-4	few	TGTGCCAGCAGACTCAACACTGAAGCTTTCTTT	CASRLNTEAFF
-	TRBJ2-1	TRBV19	-	TGTGCCAGTAGGCATAGGGGCGGTCGTTACAATGAGCAGTTCTTC	CASRHRGGRYNEQFF
-	TRBJ2-7	TRBV5-6	-	TGTGCCAGCAGAACGGGAATGGCCTACGAGCAGTACTTC	CASRTGMAYEQYF
TRBD2	TRBJ2-1	TRBV7-9	few	TGTGCCAGCAGCCCGCGGACTAGCGGGACCGATGAGCAGTTCTTC	CASSPRTSGTDEQFF
-	TRBJ2-7	TRBV2	-	TGTGCCAGCAGTGTCGTTTCGGGGGCAACCTACGAGCAGTACTTC	CASSVVSGATYEQYF
-	TRBJ2-3	TRBV4-1	-	TGCGCCAGCAGCCAGGGCGCTGGAGATACGCAGTATTTT	CASSQGAGDTQYF
TRBD2	TRBJ2-7	TRBV5-1	-	TGCGCCAGCAGCTTGGGACTAGCGGGAGGATCCTACGAGCAGTACTTC	CASSLGLAGGSYEQYF
TRBD2	TRBJ2-7	TRBV7-9	-	TGTGCCAGCAGGAAAAGCGGGAATGGCGAGCAGTACTTC	CASRKSGNGEQYF
TRBD1	TRBJ2-3	TRBV28	-	TGTGCCAGCAGTGTTTTTGGACAGGGAAACACAGATACGCAGTATTTT	CASSVFGQGNTDTQYF
-	TRBJ2-7	TRBV11-3	-	TGTGCCAGCAGCTTAGATTCACAGGGAGTCTACGAGCAGTACTTC	CASSLDSQGVYEQYF
-	TRBJ2-1	TRBV7-6	-	TGTGCCAGCAGTTTCAGTCGGGGGCCGGCCTACAATGAGCAGTTCTTC	CASSFSRGPAYNEQFF
-	TRBJ2-1	TRBV7-2	-	TGTGCCAGCAGCTTATTAGCCGGTTCCTACAATGAGCAGTTCTTC	CASSLLAGSYNEQFF
-	TRBJ1-3	TRBV28	-	TGTGCCAGCAGCTCCCCCGACGGGCGGGTGGGAAACACCATATATTTT	CASSSPDGRVGNTIYF
TRBD2	TRBJ2-3	TRBV4-1	-	TGCGCCAGCAGCCAAGGGGGTCGCGGGAGGGCGAGCACAGATACGCAGTATTTT	CASSQGGRGRASTDTQYF
TRBD1	TRBJ2-5	TRBV6-1	-	TGTGCCAGCATGGACAGGGCACAAGAGGCCCAGTACTTC	CASMDRAQEAQYF
TRBD2	TRBJ2-2	TRBV5-4	-	TGTGCCAGCAGGGCAGTTGTGGTAGCGGGAGTCGCGAACACCGGGGAGCTGTTTTTT	CASRAVVVAGVANTGELFF
-	TRBJ2-3	TRBV11-2	-	TGTGCCAGCAGCTTTGGGGCTAGCGCAGCAGATACGCAGTATTTT	CASSFGASAADTQYF
TRBD2	TRBJ2-1	TRBV9	-	TGTGCCAGCAGCGTAGGGGGTAGCGGGAGTTATGAGCAGTTCTTC	CASSVGGSGSYEQFF
-	TRBJ1-5	TRBV28	-	TGTGCCAGCAGCCCTCCGGGACTCCTATCTTATAGCAATCAGCCCCAGCATTTT	CASSPPGLLSYSNQPQHF
-	TRBJ2-7	TRBV5-1	once	TGCGCCAGCAGCTTGCGGACAGAAACCTACGAGCAGTACTTC	CASSLRTETYEQYF
TRBD1	TRBJ2-1	TRBV5-6	-	TGTGCCAGCAGAAGGGACAGGGGTGAGAATGAGCAGTTCTTC	CASRRDRGENEQFF
-	TRBJ2-5	TRBV28	once	TGTGCCAGCAGTCTAAGGCACACTAGGGAAGAGACCCAGTACTTC	CASSLRHTREETQYF
TRBD1	TRBJ2-7	TRBV28	-	TGTGCCAGCAGTTTTCGGGGACAGGGGTCCTTTACCTACGAGCAGTACTTC	CASSFRGQGSFTYEQYF
-	TRBJ2-7	TRBV5-4	-	TGTGCCAGCAGCTTGGGTTCGGGCTACGAGCAGTACTTC	CASSLGSGYEQYF